Shown below are 22 T cell receptor beta chains from a single sample sequenced in a study of molecular identifiers for immune sequencing clone quantification. TCRdb passed the PCR reads through MiXCR, listing each CDR3 protein once. The repertoire holds over 90,000 distinct CDR3 sequences, less than 35% seen once, with around a tenth in the top ten. Sample: naive CD8+ T cells from blood, with Jurkat cell RNA spiked in. Subset: FACS-sorted CD8+CD4-CCR7+CD45RA+ naive T cells. These receptors originate from a human donor in good health. Some libraries in this study had Jurkat cell RNA spiked in.

Concerning this clonotype itself: The junction and the germline gene differ at one end; a read error may be behind it. The V and J genes are TRBV28 and TRBJ1-5; D is perhaps TRBD1 (5 bases). Germline CDR1 MDHEN, CDR2 SYDVKM. This CDR3 region has 16 residues. CDR3 nucleotides: TGTGCCGGCAGTTTTGTCTTGGGGGTCGGCAATCAGCCCCAGCATTTT. Amino acid sequence: CAGSFVLGVGNQPQHF.

This clonotype was detected only once. V and J are TRBV20-1 and TRBJ2-7; the match to TRBD2 covers 8 bases. V trimming: 0 bases; J trimming: 4 bases; junction bases outside the gene matches: 11. The CDR3 extends over 16 amino acids. The germline V gene encodes CDR1 DFQATT and CDR2 SNEGSKA (reference sequence). The CDR3 here is CSARDRTGGLIYEQYF. CDR3 DNA sequence: TGCAGTGCTAGAGATAGGACGGGAGGGCTCATTTACGAGCAGTACTTC.

The CDR3 DNA sequence: TGTGCCAGCAGCCCCGGACAGGGTAACGAGCAGTACTTC. Translated: CASSPGQGNEQYF. The chain joins TRBV9 to TRBJ2-7; 8 positions agree with TRBD1. Germline-derived CDR1 and CDR2 are SGDLS and YYNGEE. The CDR3 is made up of 13 amino acids. V dropped 4 bases and J dropped 5; count of bases not matched to a gene: 5.

Turning to this clonotype: This may be a read error: a much more frequent sequence differs by one nucleotide. The V and J genes are TRBV4-1 and TRBJ2-2; 7 bases match TRBD2. The germline gives CDR1 MGHRA, CDR2 YSYEKL. The length of the CDR3 is 13 residues. After removal of 10 bases from V and 4 bases from J, the junction contained 6 bases not matched to a gene. The CDR3 DNA reads TGCGCCACCGGGACTACCAGCACCGGGGAGCTGTTTTTT. Protein product: CATGTTSTGELFF.

CDR3 residues: CASRSGSNQPQHF. The CDR3, as DNA: TGTGCCAGCAGGTCAGGGAGCAATCAGCCCCAGCATTTT. V usage is TRBV2 and J usage is TRBJ1-5, with D possibly matching TRBD1 (5 bases). From germline, CDR1 is SNHLY and CDR2 FYNNEI. V dropped 6 bases and J dropped 1 base, with 7 bases sitting between them. There are 13 residues in the CDR3.

This clonotype was recorded at least ten times. This chain joins TRBV19 and TRBJ1-1; D remains unclear. The ends were cut back, 5 bases at V and 3 bases at J, with 10 bases in the middle. The CDR3 has 13 residues. CDR1 is LNHDA, CDR2 SQIVND, per germline (reference sequence). CDR3 amino acids: CASSLDDYTEAFF. The CDR3 bases are TGTGCCAGTAGTCTCGACGATTACACTGAAGCTTTCTTT.

With respect to this clonotype: Mismatch with germline at one junction end may stem from a read error. The chain joins TRBV6-2 or TRBV6-3 to TRBJ1-5; tentative D call: TRBD1 (6 bases). This CDR3 comprises 15 residues. The germline V gene encodes CDR1 MNHEY and CDR2 SVGEGT. CDR3 sequence: CASSYSMGARQPQLF. The DNA for the CDR3 is TGTGCCAGCAGTTACTCGATGGGGGCCCGACAGCCCCAGCTTTTT.

Remarks on this clonotype: A much bigger clone sits one base away, suggesting this may be a read error. CDR3 region: CASSTTGVYTDAFF. CDR3 nucleotide sequence: TGTGCCAGCAGCACGACAGGGGTGTACACTGATGCTTTCTTT. The J gene is TRBJ1-1, the V gene TRBV14; 8 nucleotides match TRBD1. The CDR3 extends over 14 amino acids. CDR1 and CDR2 from the germline V gene are SGHDN and FVKESK.

Comment on this clonotype: A much larger clonotype is one base distant, so this may be a read error. No conserved phenylalanine or tryptophan is present at the end of the CDR3, so a read error is the likely explanation. This chain uses TRBV6-2 or TRBV6-3 with TRBJ2-5; D gene unclear. The V end lost 7 bases, the J end lost 5 bases, and 8 bases lay between the germline ends. Per germline, CDR1 MNHEY and CDR2 SVGEGT. CDR3 length: 11 residues. The CDR3, as DNA: TGTGCCAGCACCACGGCGGAGACCCAGTACATC. Amino acids: CASTTAETQYI.

Remarks on this clonotype: One end of the junction is discordant with germline, which a read error may explain. CDR3 protein: CASKSPGNTEAFF. DNA of the CDR3: TGTGCCAGCAAGAGTCCGGGAAACACTGAAGCGTTCTTT. The chain has TRBV25-1 and TRBJ1-1, with D uncertain. The CDR3 contains 13 residues. Germline lookup yields CDR1 MGHDK and CDR2 SYGVNS.

This clonotype was picked up many times. The chain employs TRBV7-8 and TRBJ2-3, with 15 bases lining up with TRBD2. CDR3 length: 16 amino acids. With V trimmed by 5 bases and J by 3 bases, 3 bases remained unmatched. Germline CDR1 and CDR2: SGHVS and FQNEAQ. For the CDR3, the DNA is TGTGCCAGCAGCCCTGGGACTAGCGGGAGGACAGATACGCAGTATTTT. Amino acid sequence: CASSPGTSGRTDTQYF.

In this sample, this clonotype turned up a few times. V gene TRBV2 combines with J gene TRBJ2-3; TRBD1 is a possible D gene (6 bases). Trimming pared 6 bases from V and 0 bases from J, leaving 10 bases between. The CDR3 spans 14 residues. Germline-derived CDR1 and CDR2 are SNHLY and FYNNEI. The CDR3 region has the DNA TGTGCCAGCAGACCCGGACAGAGCACAGATACGCAGTATTTT. Protein: CASRPGQSTDTQYF.

A note on this clonotype: This may be a read error: a much more frequent sequence differs by one nucleotide. This chain uses TRBV28 with TRBJ2-5, with no clear D. Germline assignment: CDR1 MDHEN and CDR2 SYDVKM. The CDR3 has 14 residues. The CDR3 DNA reads as TGTGCCAGCAGTTTACCTTTCGGCCAAGTGACCCAGTACTTC. Encoded protein: CASSLPFGQVTQYF. Combining the CDR3 with reference TRBV28 and TRBJ2-5 gives the whole variable domain DVKVTQSSRYLVKRTGEKVFLECVQDMDHENMFWYRQDPGLGLRLIYFSYDVKMKEKGDIPEGYSVSREKKERFSLILESASTNQTSMYLCASSLPFGQVTQYFGPGTRLLVL.

For this clonotype: An end of the junction does not agree with germline; a read error may underlie this. The chain joins TRBV7-2 to TRBJ2-3; tentative D call: TRBD2 (6 bases). Germline lookup yields CDR1 SGHTA and CDR2 FQGNSA. CDR3 length: 18 amino acids. The CDR3 nucleotides read TGTGCCAGCAGCTTCCCGCCTGGGGAGCGGGTGTACACAGATACGCGGTATTTT. It is translated as CASSFPPGERVYTDTRYF.

This clonotype was seen a few times. This CDR3 reads CASSEGRGEAFF. The CDR3 nucleotides are TGTGCCAGCAGTGAAGGGCGCGGGGAAGCTTTCTTT. The chain links TRBV25-1 to TRBJ1-1, with D hard to call. This CDR3 contains 12 residues. Trimming shortened V by 2 bases and J by 8 bases, and 9 bases separated the two germline ends. Germline assignment: CDR1 MGHDK and CDR2 SYGVNS.

This chain connects TRBV7-6 to TRBJ2-3, with D unresolved. The CDR3 runs 15 residues. Germline V gene sequence: CDR1 SGHVS, CDR2 FNYEAQ. The V and J ends lost 4 bases and 2 bases respectively, with 13 bases between them. CDR3 sequence (DNA): TGTGCCAGCAGCTCCCGGGTAGCTGACACAGATACGCAGTATTTT. Amino acids: CASSSRVADTDTQYF. The complete variable domain, with remaining parts taken from reference TRBV7-6 and TRBJ2-3, reads GAGVSQSPRYKVTKRGQDVALRCDPISGHVSLYWYRQALGQGPEFLTYFNYEAQQDKSGLPNDRFSAERPEGSISTLTIQRTEQRDSAMYRCASSSRVADTDTQYFGPGTRLTVL.

Comment on this clonotype: It is likely a read error, because the conserved phenylalanine at the end of the CDR3 is missing. The chain uses TRBV7-9 and TRBJ2-2; 12 nucleotides match TRBD2. The germline V gene has CDR1 SEHNR and CDR2 FQNEAQ (reference sequence). V lost 5 bases to trimming and J lost 6 bases; unmatched junction nucleotides: 7. The CDR3 spans 16 residues. The CDR3 nucleotides are TGTGCCAGCAGCCCTCGACTAGCGGGAGTAGCCGGGGAGCTGTTTATT. Translated: CASSPRLAGVAGELFI.

This clonotype was observed a few times. The rearrangement links TRBV28 to TRBJ1-6, with unresolved D. The V end lost 3 bases, the J end lost 4 bases, and 7 bases lay between the germline ends. The CDR3 contains 14 residues. Germline CDR1 reads MDHEN; CDR2 reads SYDVKM. DNA of the CDR3: TGTGCCAGCAGTTTTGCGGTATATAATTCACCCCTCCACTTT. Amino acid sequence: CASSFAVYNSPLHF.

Notes on this clonotype: This may come from a read error, since a much larger clone is one base off. CDR3 DNA: TGTGCCAGCAGCATGACGAGGGTTAGGGACTACGAGCAGTACTTC. As protein: CASSMTRVRDYEQYF. V gene TRBV5-5 combines with J gene TRBJ2-7, with a possible D match to TRBD2 (5 bases). The CDR3 contains 15 residues. Trimming shortened V by 4 bases and J by 3 bases, and 17 bases separated the two germline ends. The germline CDR1 and CDR2 sequences are SGHKS and YYEKEE (reference sequence).

Details on this clonotype: A read error may produce the germline difference seen at one junction end. The chain employs TRBV27 and TRBJ2-3; D perhaps matches TRBD1 (5 bases). Looked up from germline, CDR1 is MNHEY and CDR2 is SMNVEV (reference sequence). The CDR3 is 13 residues long. In DNA, the CDR3 is TGTGCCAGCAGTTTTACAGGAACAGCTACGCAGTATTTT. This sequence encodes CASSFTGTATQYF.

This clonotype was picked up many times. The CDR3 here is CATKTGFKTQYF. The CDR3, as DNA: TGTGCCACCAAGACAGGGTTTAAGACCCAGTACTTC. V gene TRBV6-5 combines with J gene TRBJ2-5; 7 nucleotides match TRBD1. The V gene's germline CDR1 is MNHEY and CDR2 SVGAGI. The CDR3 totals 12 residues. J was trimmed by 6 bases and V by 10 bases; bases with no gene match: 8.

CDR3: CASGQTGGEVRETQYF. CDR3 in DNA: TGTGCTAGTGGTCAGACAGGGGGCGAAGTGAGAGAGACCCAGTACTTC. The chain has TRBV12-5 and TRBJ2-5, with TRBD1 matching 10 bases. CDR3 size: 16 residues. Unmatched junction bases numbered 10, after V lost 5 bases and J lost 4 bases. CDR1 LGHNT and CDR2 FRNRAP come from the germline V gene. The full variable domain, rest sourced from reference TRBV12-5 and TRBJ2-5, is DARVTQTPRHKVTEMGQEVTMRCQPILGHNTVFWYRQTMMQGLELLAYFRNRAPLDDSGMPKDRFSAEMPDATLATLKIQPSEPRDSAVYFCASGQTGGEVRETQYFGPGTRLLVL.